The 29 T cell receptor beta chains in this list originate from one sample, sequenced in a study of CD8 T cells in ankylosing spondylitis. TCRdb re-called the 5' RACE reads through MiXCR, storing one row per CDR3 protein. The sample has approximately 250,000 distinct CDR3 sequences, approximately 7.6% seen once. The sequenced material came from blood, either unsorted or a sorted T cell fraction (not recorded which). The receptor source for this set is a female donor with ankylosing spondylitis or in good health (not recorded which).

The gene calls are TRBV7-2 and TRBJ2-7, with 9 bases aligning to TRBD2. The CDR3 loop spans 14 amino acids. V gave up 5 bases and J gave up 11 bases; unmatched junction bases: 13. In germline, CDR1 is SGHTA, CDR2 FQGNSA. The CDR3 loop is CASSPGLALEAEYF. In nucleotides, the CDR3 is TGTGCCAGCAGCCCCGGACTAGCGCTCGAGGCGGAGTACTTC.

This clonotype occurred many times. The CDR3 DNA reads TGCAGTGCTACACCCACCGCCTACGAGCAGTACTTC. Its translation: CSATPTAYEQYF. V gene TRBV20-1 combines with J gene TRBJ2-7; no clear D gene. The ends were cut back, 4 bases at V and 2 bases at J, with 9 bases in the middle. Germline assignment: CDR1 DFQATT and CDR2 SNEGSKA (reference sequence). The CDR3 runs 12 residues.

A note on this clonotype: With a much larger clone just one base away, this may be a read error. The rearrangement links TRBV6-5 to TRBJ2-5; D remains unclear. Germline-derived CDR1 and CDR2 are MNHEY and SVGAGI. The CDR3 loop spans 16 amino acids. The CDR3 spells CVSSSPGHFEVETQYF. In DNA, the CDR3 is TGTGTCAGCAGTTCCCCGGGCCACTTTGAGGTGGAGACCCAGTACTTC.

This clonotype was counted many times. The chain links TRBV7-2 to TRBJ2-1; D call uncertain. Germline V gene data show CDR1 as SGHTA and CDR2 as FQGNSA. The CDR3 totals 16 residues. V shed 1 base and J shed 0 bases, with 10 bases lying between them. The CDR3 reads CASSLDRQSSYNEQFF. In DNA, the CDR3 is TGTGCCAGCAGCTTAGATCGGCAGAGCTCCTACAATGAGCAGTTCTTC.

At least ten counts were recorded for this clonotype. DNA for the CDR3: TGCGCCAGCAGCCAAGCACTAGCGGGAGGGTTTTACAATGAGCAGTTCTTC. Translation gives CASSQALAGGFYNEQFF. V is TRBV4-3 and J is TRBJ2-1; 13 nucleotides match TRBD2. Germline V gene sequence: CDR1 LGHNA, CDR2 YSLEER. V lost 1 base and J lost 4; bases outside the gene matches: 4. This CDR3 is built from 17 residues.

This clonotype appeared many times. This chain joins TRBV18 and TRBJ1-2; 12 bases are shared with TRBD1. CDR3 length: 17 residues. Germline loops: CDR1 KGHSH, CDR2 LQKENI. With 5 bases clipped from V and 5 bases from J, the junction kept 12 bases outside the gene matches. CDR3 region: CASSETGTGGSIYGYTF. The CDR3 region has the DNA TGTGCCAGCTCAGAGACCGGGACAGGGGGCTCCATTTATGGCTACACCTTC.

At least ten counts were recorded for this clonotype. V and J are TRBV5-1 and TRBJ2-1; either TRBD1 or TRBD2 may supply D (5 bases each). Looked up from germline, CDR1 is SGHRS and CDR2 is YFSETQ. CDR3 size: 16 residues. V lost 3 bases and J lost 3, with 16 bases in between. CDR3 region: CASSSNRDRVYNEQFF. The CDR3 DNA follows: TGCGCCAGCAGCTCTAACCGGGACCGAGTCTACAATGAGCAGTTCTTC.

This clonotype was detected many times. The V gene is TRBV5-1, the J gene TRBJ1-1, with D perhaps matching TRBD1 (6 bases). This CDR3 has 14 amino acids. V was trimmed by 0 bases and J by 6 bases, leaving 12 bases between them. CDR1 is SGHRS, CDR2 YFSETQ, per germline. CDR3 loop: CASSLAHRVAEAFF. CDR3 coding DNA: TGCGCCAGCAGCTTGGCCCACAGGGTCGCTGAAGCTTTCTTT.

This clonotype was seen repeatedly, ten times or more. The chain has TRBV12-3 or TRBV12-4 and TRBJ2-3; D is possibly TRBD1 or TRBD2 (5 bases each). The V and J ends lost 3 bases and 6 bases respectively, with 16 bases between them. There are 15 residues in the CDR3. The CDR3 DNA is TGTGCCAGCAGTTTTTCCGGGACCGCCCCTGATACGCAGTATTTT. It is translated as CASSFSGTAPDTQYF.

This chain's CDR3 is CASNSPGTNTGELFF. CDR3 coding DNA: TGTGCCAGCAATTCGCCTGGGACCAACACCGGGGAGCTGTTTTTT. The chain joins TRBV12-3 or TRBV12-4 to TRBJ2-2; D possibly matches TRBD1 or TRBD2 (5 bases each). This CDR3 region has 15 residues. The V and J ends lost 7 bases and 2 bases respectively, with 14 bases between them.

In its sample, this clonotype was seen a few times. A much larger clone lies a single base off, so this may be a read error. CDR3 nucleotides: TGCAGTGCTAGAGAAGCGGGAGGCTACAATGAGCAGTTCTTC. This sequence encodes CSAREAGGYNEQFF. The J gene is TRBJ2-1, the V gene TRBV20-1; 9 bases are a match to TRBD2. Unmatched junction bases numbered 0, after V lost 0 bases and J lost 3 bases. The CDR3 is made up of 14 amino acids. Germline assignment: CDR1 DFQATT and CDR2 SNEGSKA (reference sequence).

This clonotype was recorded a few times. The chain is built from TRBV7-9 and TRBJ2-1; no reliable D call. Germline V gene lookup returns CDR1 SEHNR and CDR2 FQNEAQ (reference sequence). The CDR3 is 12 residues long. V dropped 4 bases and J dropped 9 bases, with 10 bases sitting between them. The chain's CDR3 is CASSYRSVEQFF. In DNA, the CDR3 is TGTGCCAGCAGCTATAGGAGCGTTGAGCAGTTCTTC.

This clonotype was seen many times. CDR3 DNA sequence: TGTGCCTGGAGTTCGGGAGGGTCCTCGGATCAGCCCCAGCATTTT. It specifies CAWSSGGSSDQPQHF. The chain combines TRBV30 with TRBJ1-5, with D unresolved. Germline V gene data show CDR1 as GTSNPN and CDR2 as SVGIG (reference sequence). The CDR3 has 15 residues. Deletions cut 2 bases from V and 5 bases from J, with 16 bases between.

The table lists this clonotype with many counts. This chain uses TRBV20-1 with TRBJ2-7, with unresolved D. Trimming pared 0 bases from V and 3 bases from J, leaving 27 bases between. Germline loops: CDR1 DFQATT, CDR2 SNEGSKA (reference sequence). The CDR3 length is 19 residues. The CDR3 nucleotides read TGCAGTGCTAGAGATGACCGGAACCTGTCCCCGGTTTTGCGCTACGAGCAGTACTTC. It is translated as CSARDDRNLSPVLRYEQYF.

This clonotype came up many times. The V gene is TRBV5-1, the J gene TRBJ1-1, with a possible D match to TRBD1 (6 bases). This CDR3 has 13 residues. Germline CDR1 reads SGHRS; CDR2 reads YFSETQ. With 1 base removed from V and 5 bases from J, the gap between germline ends came to 9 bases. CDR3: CASSLTGLTEAFF. CDR3 nucleotides: TGCGCCAGCAGCTTGACAGGGCTTACTGAAGCTTTCTTT. Drawing the rest from reference TRBV5-1 and TRBJ1-1, the complete variable domain is KAGVTQTPRYLIKTRGQQVTLSCSPISGHRSVSWYQQTPGQGLQFLFEYFSETQRNKGNFPGRFSGRQFSNSRSEMNVSTLELGDSALYLCASSLTGLTEAFFGQGTRLTVV.

V gene TRBV30 combines with J gene TRBJ1-2, with 11 bases identical to TRBD1. Germline trimming cut 0 bases from V and 14 bases from J; bases unmatched to any gene: 14. CDR3 length equals 15 residues. Per the germline V gene, CDR1 is GTSNPN and CDR2 is SVGIG (reference sequence). CDR3 region: CAWSVIGGQGAHRTF. CDR3 nucleotides: TGTGCCTGGAGTGTCATCGGAGGACAGGGGGCGCATAGGACCTTC.

This clonotype showed up just a few times. J is TRBJ2-2 and V is TRBV29-1; 8 nucleotides match TRBD1. CDR1 is SQVTM, CDR2 ANQGSEA, per germline. V trimming: 5 bases; J trimming: 8 bases; junction bases outside the gene matches: 7. This CDR3 has 13 residues. The CDR3 region is CSVRTQGAGELFF. The CDR3 nucleotides read TGCAGCGTTCGAACGCAGGGGGCTGGGGAGCTGTTTTTT.

The table lists this clonotype with many counts. V and J are TRBV12-3 or TRBV12-4 and TRBJ2-7; the D gene could be TRBD1 or TRBD2 (5 bases each). V gave up 0 bases and J gave up 5 bases, with 14 bases separating them. CDR3 length: 15 amino acids. The CDR3 nucleotides are TGTGCCAGCAGTTTAGCGGGGGACCTCCTGAACGAGCAGTACTTC. It yields the protein CASSLAGDLLNEQYF.

Remarks on this clonotype: Sequence at one end of the junction differs from germline and may be a read error. The J gene is TRBJ1-5, the V gene TRBV3-1; D is perhaps TRBD1 (5 bases). The CDR3 is made up of 15 amino acids. Germline CDR1 is LGHDT and CDR2 is YNNKEL (reference sequence). The CDR3 here is CARSQDAGFGRPQHF. CDR3 in DNA: TGTGCCCGCAGCCAAGATGCAGGGTTCGGTCGGCCCCAGCATTTT.

This clonotype was counted ten times or more. The rearrangement joins TRBV29-1 to TRBJ2-1; D may be TRBD1 or TRBD2 (5 bases each). V shed 1 base and J shed 0 bases, with 10 bases lying between them. The CDR3 runs 15 residues. Germline V gene lookup returns CDR1 SQVTM and CDR2 ANQGSEA. The CDR3 loop reads CSVEGGRSSYNEQFF. The CDR3 DNA reads as TGCAGCGTTGAAGGGGGGAGAAGCTCCTACAATGAGCAGTTCTTC.

This clonotype was recorded at least ten times. The CDR3 DNA is TGTGCCAGCAGTTCTACAGGGAGTAGGTGGGATGGCTACACCTTC. Protein: CASSSTGSRWDGYTF. The chain employs TRBV12-3 or TRBV12-4 and TRBJ1-2, with D perhaps matching TRBD1 (6 bases). The CDR3 runs 15 residues. V lost 4 bases and J 6 bases, leaving 18 bases between the germline ends.

The sample holds many counts of this clonotype. The chain employs TRBV20-1 and TRBJ2-7, with a weak D call TRBD2 (6 bases). In germline, CDR1 is DFQATT, CDR2 SNEGSKA (reference sequence). With 3 bases removed from V and 2 bases from J, the gap between germline ends came to 14 bases. There are 14 residues in the CDR3. CDR3: CSARGQGGAYEQYF. CDR3 nucleotides: TGCAGTGCTAGGGGGCAGGGCGGGGCCTACGAGCAGTACTTC.

This clonotype occurred many times. This chain connects TRBV4-2 to TRBJ2-5; 12 bases fit TRBD2. Looked up from germline, CDR1 is LGHNA and CDR2 is YNFKEQ. The CDR3 spans 16 residues. Trimming cost V 4 bases and J 2 bases; bases outside gene matches: 5. DNA for the CDR3: TGTGCCAGCAGCCTCTGGACTAGCGGGAATCAAGAGACCCAGTACTTC. It translates to CASSLWTSGNQETQYF.

There are many counts of this clonotype. The V call is TRBV20-1, the J call TRBJ2-7; perhaps TRBD2 as D (6 bases). From germline, CDR1 is DFQATT and CDR2 SNEGSKA (reference sequence). This CDR3 is built from 13 residues. The V gene lost 3 bases and the J gene lost 9 bases, with 18 bases spanning the gap. The CDR3 is CSASGDSPGGQYF. In nucleotides, the CDR3 is TGCAGTGCTAGTGGGGACTCCCCGGGTGGGCAGTACTTC.

This clonotype was recorded a few times. The chain uses TRBV7-9 and TRBJ2-3; maybe TRBD2 (5 bases). The CDR3 has 13 residues. Looked up from germline, CDR1 is SEHNR and CDR2 is FQNEAQ (reference sequence). Trimming pared 4 bases from V and 6 bases from J, leaving 11 bases between. The CDR3 DNA follows: TGTGCCAGCAGCTCGGGGTCGGGGGATACGCAGTATTTT. It translates to CASSSGSGDTQYF. Variable domain in full (rest from reference TRBV7-9 and TRBJ2-3): DTGVSQNPRHKITKRGQNVTFRCDPISEHNRLYWYRQTLGQGPEFLTYFQNEAQLEKSRLLSDRFSAERPKGSFSTLEIQRTEQGDSAMYLCASSSGSGDTQYFGPGTRLTVL.

This clonotype appeared a few times. CDR3 loop: CSARENYEQYF. CDR3 coding DNA: TGCAGTGCTAGAGAAAACTACGAGCAGTACTTC. The chain has TRBV20-1 and TRBJ2-7; D uncertain. The CDR3 length is 11 residues. CDR1 and CDR2 (germline): DFQATT, SNEGSKA (reference sequence). Trimming took off 0 bases at V and 3 bases at J, with 3 bases between the two ends.

This clonotype was detected many times. This chain connects TRBV12-3 or TRBV12-4 to TRBJ2-1; D might be TRBD2 (6 bases). This CDR3 contains 13 residues. V was clipped by 6 bases and J by 6 bases, with 12 bases between them. CDR3 protein: CASSGIGGNEQFF. The CDR3, as DNA: TGTGCCAGCAGCGGGATCGGGGGCAATGAGCAGTTCTTC.

This clonotype was counted a few times. The chain employs TRBV25-1 and TRBJ2-5; D not resolved. The CDR3 extends over 13 amino acids. The V and J ends lost 3 bases and 4 bases respectively, with 9 bases between them. Germline V lookup: CDR1 MGHDK, CDR2 SYGVNS. In DNA, the CDR3 is TGTGCCAGCAGTGATTGGAACGGAGAGACCCAGTACTTC. Amino acid sequence: CASSDWNGETQYF.

This clonotype has a count of ten or more. The chain couples TRBV7-6 to TRBJ2-4; D possibly corresponds to TRBD1 (6 bases). Germline CDR1 reads SGHVS; CDR2 reads FNYEAQ. V was shortened by 5 bases and J by 6 bases, with 11 bases between the two germline ends. The CDR3 extends over 13 amino acids. CDR3 sequence (DNA): TGTGCCAGCAGCCCAGGGGTCTTAAACATTCAGTACTTC. Protein product: CASSPGVLNIQYF.